These 2 T cell receptor beta chains were all obtained from the same sample, sequenced in a study of cytomegalovirus exposure and HLA in healthy donors (dated by TCRdb to the late 2010s). Library preparation used the immunoSEQ multiplex PCR assay. TCRdb mirrors the immuneACCESS table, restricted to in-frame sequences. Some clones are absent from its copies; in checked studies, under half trace to an unresolved V gene, and the reason for the others is unknown. In this sample the table shows approximately 120,000 clones, about nine tenths of which occur a single time. The ten largest clones represent roughly 2.2% of the sample. Sequencing was performed on PBMCs. These receptor sequences come from a young woman in good health and CMV-seronegative.

The rearrangement uses TRBV7-6 and TRBJ1-4, with TRBD1 matching over 9 bases. Germline trimming cut 6 bases from V and 0 bases from J; bases unmatched to any gene: 8. The CDR3 extends over 17 amino acids. The V gene's germline CDR1 is SGHVS and CDR2 FNYEAQ. CDR3 bases: TGTGCCAGCAGGAAAGGGACAGGGTCGGCAACTAATGAAAAACTGTTTTTT. It codes for CASRKGTGSATNEKLFF.

This chain uses TRBV2 with TRBJ2-3, with 8 bases fitting TRBD2. The J segment lost 1 base and the V segment lost 5 bases, leaving 8 bases of the junction unmatched. The CDR3 consists of 16 residues. Germline lookup yields CDR1 SNHLY and CDR2 FYNNEI. The CDR3 sequence: CASSRLGREGTDTQYF. In DNA form, the CDR3 reads TGTGCCAGCAGTCGCCTGGGGCGGGAGGGCACAGATACGCAGTATTTT.